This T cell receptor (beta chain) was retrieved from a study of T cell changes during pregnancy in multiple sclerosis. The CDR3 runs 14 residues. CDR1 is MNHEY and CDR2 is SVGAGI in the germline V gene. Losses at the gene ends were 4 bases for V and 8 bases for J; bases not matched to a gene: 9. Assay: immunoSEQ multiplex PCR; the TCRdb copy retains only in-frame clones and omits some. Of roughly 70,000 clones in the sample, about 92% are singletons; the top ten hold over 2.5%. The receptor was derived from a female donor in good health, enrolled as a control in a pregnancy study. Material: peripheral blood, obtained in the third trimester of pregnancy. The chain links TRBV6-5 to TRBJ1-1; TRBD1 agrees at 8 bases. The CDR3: CASSWRTGHLEAFF. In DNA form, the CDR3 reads TGTGCCAGCAGTTGGAGGACAGGGCACTTAGAAGCTTTCTTT.